The 19 T cell receptor beta chains below were found in one sample sequenced in a study of identical twins. One entry per CDR3 protein results from TCRdb running MiXCR on the 5' RACE reads. The top ten hold 0.25% to 0.3% of the sample, which has around 1.7 million distinct CDR3 sequences, around 29% seen once. Source material: cord blood. These receptors came from a newborn girl in good health.

The gene calls are TRBV11-2 and TRBJ1-4; the D gene is possibly TRBD1 (6 bases). The CDR3 sequence is 15 residues long. The V end was cut by 5 bases, the J end by 0 bases, with 10 bases between. From germline, CDR1 is SGHAT and CDR2 FQNNGV. The CDR3 is CASSDWTATNEKLFF. CDR3 in DNA: TGTGCCAGCAGCGACTGGACAGCAACTAATGAAAAACTGTTTTTT.

The chain has TRBV2 and TRBJ2-7; 8 bases fit TRBD2. J lost 7 bases, V lost 6 bases, and 17 bases had no gene match. The germline CDR1 and CDR2 sequences are SNHLY and FYNNEI. The CDR3 loop spans 16 amino acids. Written as DNA, the CDR3 is TGTGCCAGCAGATCCTTTAGCGGGAAGGCTCTCAATGAGCAGTACTTC. Protein: CASRSFSGKALNEQYF.

Note on this clonotype: A single base separates this from a much larger clone, so it may be a read error. The chain uses TRBV6-5 and TRBJ1-2, with 8 bases identical to TRBD1. Germline trimming cut 5 bases from V and 4 bases from J; bases unmatched to any gene: 9. The CDR3 consists of 15 residues. Germline values: CDR1 MNHEY, CDR2 SVGAGI. CDR3 in DNA: TGTGCCAGCAGTCCTTACTCGGGACAGGCCTATGGCTACACCTTC. It encodes CASSPYSGQAYGYTF.

This clonotype was seen only a few times. The chain is built from TRBV20-1 and TRBJ2-6; 9 bases line up with TRBD2. The CDR3 has 20 amino acids. Unmatched junction bases numbered 15, after V lost 1 base and J lost 2 bases. Germline CDR1 and CDR2: DFQATT and SNEGSKA (reference sequence). As DNA, the CDR3 is TGCAGTGCTAGAGGAGACATAGCGGGGGAGTGGGGAACTGGGGCCAACGTCCTGACTTTC. Translating it yields CSARGDIAGEWGTGANVLTF.

Regarding this clonotype: Mismatch with germline at one junction end may stem from a read error. The V and J genes are TRBV6-5 and TRBJ2-4; no clear D gene. TRBJ2-7 explains the end of the DNA better; the J call may be wrong. Germline CDR1 MNHEY, CDR2 SVGAGI. The CDR3 length is 13 residues. This chain's CDR3 is CVSSYGASYEQYF. The CDR3, as DNA: TGTGTCAGCAGTTACGGAGCCTCCTACGAGCAGTACTTC.

The sample holds one count of this clonotype. The chain is built from TRBV6-1 and TRBJ1-6, with TRBD1 identical over 9 bases. The ends lost 7 bases at V and 6 bases at J; junction bases unmatched: 10. The CDR3 runs to 16 residues. The germline V gene has CDR1 MNHNS and CDR2 SASEGT. The DNA of the CDR3 is TGTGCCAGCAAGATGCAACCGGGACAGGGTAATTCACCCCTCCACTTT. Amino acids: CASKMQPGQGNSPLHF.

Comment on this clonotype: The junction differs from germline at one of its ends, possibly a read error. This chain uses TRBV7-9 with TRBJ1-2, with 7 bases lining up with TRBD1. Germline values: CDR1 SEHNR, CDR2 FQNEAQ (reference sequence). CDR3 length: 15 amino acids. The CDR3 nucleotides are TGTGCCAGCAACTTAGGGGAGCGGACAGGCTATGGCTACACCTTC. It yields the protein CASNLGERTGYGYTF.

This clonotype was seen just once. This chain links TRBV11-3 with TRBJ2-1; D uncertain. The DNA matches TRBJ2-7 better at its end, which makes the J call doubtful. This CDR3 has 13 amino acids. The germline gives CDR1 SGHNT, CDR2 YENEEA. Here the CDR3 DNA reads TGTGCCAGCAGCTTAGGGGCGAACAATGAGCAGTACTTC. Its protein product is CASSLGANNEQYF.

V and J are TRBV28 and TRBJ1-6; a possible D gene is TRBD1 (5 bases). Trimming cost V 4 bases and J 13 bases, with 11 bases left between them. The CDR3 has 12 amino acids. Germline CDR1 is MDHEN and CDR2 is SYDVKM. The CDR3 here is CASSSYRLPLHF. The CDR3 DNA follows: TGTGCCAGCAGTTCGTACAGGCTTCCCCTCCACTTT.

V gene TRBV6-1 combines with J gene TRBJ2-7, with 7 bases lining up with TRBD1. V trimming: 2 bases; J trimming: 4 bases; junction bases outside the gene matches: 8. CDR3 length equals 15 residues. Germline CDR1 MNHNS, CDR2 SASEGT. CDR3 loop: CASSEIGGAGYEQYF. CDR3 bases: TGTGCCAGCAGTGAAATAGGGGGCGCCGGTTACGAGCAGTACTTC.

The J gene is TRBJ2-7, the V gene TRBV4-1, with 7 nucleotides matching TRBD1. J was trimmed by 0 bases and V by 4 bases; bases with no gene match: 15. Germline V CDR1 and CDR2: MGHRA, YSYEKL. CDR3 length: 18 amino acids. The DNA of the CDR3 is TGCGCCAGCAGCCCCCGCCCCTTTAGGACAGGCGCCTCCTACGAGCAGTACTTC. The encoded protein is CASSPRPFRTGASYEQYF.

The V gene is TRBV12-3 or TRBV12-4, the J gene TRBJ1-5, with a tentative D call TRBD1 (6 bases). Between the trimmed V and J ends, which lost 6 bases and 4 bases, there was a span of 13 bases. The CDR3 totals 14 residues. CDR3 bases: TGTGCCAGCAGCGCCCACAGGGCTAATCAGCCCCAGCATTTT. Its protein product is CASSAHRANQPQHF.

The V call is TRBV19, the J call TRBJ2-1; 10 bases line up with TRBD2. Germline CDR1 is LNHDA and CDR2 is SQIVND (reference sequence). This CDR3 is built from 16 residues. V gave up 1 base and J gave up 10 bases; unmatched junction bases: 10. This chain's CDR3 is CASSIVATSGYGEQFF. The DNA of the CDR3 is TGTGCCAGTAGTATAGTCGCGACTAGCGGGTATGGGGAGCAGTTCTTC.

This clonotype came up a few times. The rearrangement uses TRBV6-5 and TRBJ2-1, with D unclear. V gave up 0 bases and J gave up 1 base, with 16 bases separating them. CDR3 length: 18 residues. The germline gives CDR1 MNHEY, CDR2 SVGAGI. CDR3 region: CASSYSSRSQGSYNEQFF. The CDR3 DNA follows: TGTGCCAGCAGTTACTCGAGTAGAAGCCAAGGTTCCTACAATGAGCAGTTCTTC.

This chain joins TRBV27 and TRBJ2-1; TRBD2 matches at 10 bases. The CDR3 is 16 amino acids. Per the germline V gene, CDR1 is MNHEY and CDR2 is SMNVEV (reference sequence). V shed 0 bases and J 9 bases; nucleotides not matched to a gene: 8. This chain's CDR3 is CASSLSLLAGAGEQFF. For the CDR3, the DNA is TGTGCCAGCAGTTTATCTCTCCTAGCGGGAGCGGGTGAGCAGTTCTTC.

This clonotype appeared many times. CDR3 in amino acids: CASSREKLFF. The CDR3 DNA reads as TGTGCCAGCAGTAGAGAAAAACTGTTTTTT. V and J are TRBV2 and TRBJ1-4; D gene ambiguous. This CDR3 contains 10 residues. Germline V gene sequence: CDR1 SNHLY, CDR2 FYNNEI. Trimming took off 5 bases at V and 8 bases at J, with 3 bases between the two ends.

This clonotype has a count of ten or more. This sequence joins TRBV5-1 and TRBJ2-3; no clear D. V shed 2 bases and J shed 3 bases, with 7 bases lying between them. The CDR3 is 13 residues long. Germline values: CDR1 SGHRS, CDR2 YFSETQ. For the CDR3, the DNA is TGCGCCAGCAGCTTTCCCGGGACAGATACGCAGTATTTT. Translated, it gives CASSFPGTDTQYF.

V is TRBV10-3 and J is TRBJ1-2; 9 bases line up with TRBD1. Germline CDR1 ENHRY, CDR2 SYGVKD. The CDR3 runs 14 residues. V dropped 4 bases and J dropped 4; count of bases not matched to a gene: 4. Written as DNA, the CDR3 is TGTGCCATCAGTGCCGGGACAGGGTTCTATGGCTACACCTTC. It is translated as CAISAGTGFYGYTF.

To note about this clonotype: The junction differs from germline at one of its ends, possibly a read error. The rearrangement joins TRBV12-3 or TRBV12-4 to TRBJ1-2; 7 bases align to TRBD1. This CDR3 spans 15 amino acids. The CDR3 region is CASSLSQGVNYGYIF. CDR3 DNA: TGTGCCAGCAGTTTGAGCCAGGGGGTTAACTATGGCTACATCTTC.